This TCR beta chain stems from a study of cytomegalovirus exposure and HLA in healthy donors. The PCR had 60 Vbeta and 13 Jbeta primers. Assay used: immunoSEQ multiplex PCR; TCRdb lists only in-frame clones, some missing. The sample shows roughly 150,000 clones, more than 80% of them seen only once. The V gene end was trimmed by 7 bases and the J gene end by 9 bases; junction bases not matched to a gene: 8. The CDR3 runs to 13 residues. Per germline, CDR1 SNHLY and CDR2 FYNNEI. Of note for this clone: Its antigen is undetermined.

Study observations and caveats: Within a later analysis, the majority of CMV-associated TCR beta chains appeared HLA-restricted. Researchers catalogued roughly 170 TCR beta chains as cytomegalovirus-associated.

What was sequenced was PBMCs. This sequence joins TRBV2 and TRBJ2-1, with 8 positions matching TRBD1. This TCR derives from a woman under 30 in good health and CMV-seronegative. The CDR3 here is CASKETGASEQFF. CDR3 DNA sequence: TGTGCCAGCAAGGAGACAGGGGCGTCTGAGCAGTTCTTC.